This T cell receptor (beta chain) originates from a study of CD8+ T cells in alopecia areata. Study at large: Using the percentage of affected scalp area, treated patients' severity was scored.

A remark on this clone: Its antigen is still unknown.

Study-level points and caveats: The study found that many expanded lesional clones persisted in scalp and blood during tofacitinib. Scalp sequencing also captures normal skin's resident alphabeta T cells.

RNA was extracted and reverse transcribed into cDNA as the sequencing template. Libraries were prepared by immunoSEQ multiplex PCR; TCRdb keeps only in-frame clonotypes and omits some of them. Of about 190,000 clones listed, roughly three fifths are singletons. The V end lost 0 bases, the J end lost 2 bases, and 9 bases lay between the germline ends. The germline V gene encodes CDR1 SGHRS and CDR2 YFSETQ. The CDR3 is 14 amino acids. Noted treatment: oral pan-JAK inhibitor, 5-10 mg twice daily. Collection of lesional scalp punch biopsies and peripheral blood was performed in alopecia areata patients. The chain uses TRBV5-1 and TRBJ2-7; D not certain. The clonotype originates from a human donor with alopecia areata. The material sequenced was CD4+ T cells sorted from blood, taken at week 4, from a patient treated with tofacitinib. The CDR3 DNA is TGCGCCAGCAGCTTGGGGGTCAGCACCTACGAGCAGTACTTC. It is translated as CASSLGVSTYEQYF.